This T cell receptor beta chain was observed in a study of blood T cell repertoires in COVID-19. Whole-study context: Sites in the United States, Italy and Spain provided acute and convalescent COVID-19 samples. PBMCs, B-cell-depleted T cells, or T cells provided the cDNA or gDNA that made up the material.

In the authors' methods: Estimates of nucleated cell counts were drawn from the amplification of reference gene primers. The data were produced by immunoSEQ multiplex PCR, yet TCRdb's version contains in-frame clones alone and is incomplete. That table furnishes V, J and clone size, whereas the DNA furnished D and trimming. The sample records 84,000 or so clones, roughly three quarters being singletons. The CDR3 is 14 residues long. The junction had 4 bases not matched to a gene; V was cut back by 6 bases and J by 1 base. Germline CDR1 is SNHLY and CDR2 is FYNNEI. This TCR derives from a man aged 65 to 79 with acute or convalescent COVID-19. The sequenced sample was peripheral blood. J is TRBJ2-3 and V is TRBV2; 7 bases line up with TRBD1. CDR3 in DNA: TGTGCCAGCAGCTTCGGACAGGGCACAGATACGCAGTATTTT. Encoded protein: CASSFGQGTDTQYF.